The 24 T cell receptor beta chains below all came from one sample that was sequenced in a study of blood T cell repertoires in COVID-19. Assay: immunoSEQ multiplex PCR; the TCRdb copy retains only in-frame clones and omits some. The sample lists hundreds of thousands of clones, around 89% occurring once. Specimen: peripheral blood. The receptors stem from a young woman with acute or convalescent COVID-19.

Points on this clone: The same CDR3 can be traced to other DNA sequences in this sample. The chain combines TRBV5-1 with TRBJ2-7, with 9 nucleotides matching TRBD1. CDR1 and CDR2 from the germline V gene are SGHRS and YFSETQ. V trimming: 4 bases; J trimming: 3 bases; junction bases outside the gene matches: 2. The CDR3 consists of 13 residues. CDR3 DNA sequence: TGCGCCAGCAGCCCGGACAGGGGCTACGAGCAGTACTTC. Its protein product is CASSPDRGYEQYF.

V and J are TRBV9 and TRBJ1-2; D gene uncertain. V lost 0 bases to trimming and J lost 2 bases, with 8 bases between them. Germline V gene data show CDR1 as SGDLS and CDR2 as YYNGEE. The CDR3 runs 14 residues. This CDR3 is CASSVAAGNYGYTF. For the CDR3, the DNA is TGTGCCAGCAGCGTAGCGGCAGGCAACTATGGCTACACCTTC.

This rearrangement joins TRBV15 to TRBJ2-2; D not certain. The V end was cut by 2 bases, the J end by 5 bases, with 9 bases between. Germline values: CDR1 LNHNV, CDR2 YYDKDF (reference sequence). The CDR3 covers 14 residues. In nucleotides, the CDR3 is TGTGCCACCAGCAGATTTGCGGAGACCGGGGAGCTGTTTTTT. Encoded protein: CATSRFAETGELFF. The full variable domain, completed using reference TRBV15 and TRBJ2-2, is DAMVIQNPRYQVTQFGKPVTLSCSQTLNHNVMYWYQQKSSQAPKLLFHYYDKDFNNEADTPDNFQSRRPNTSFCFLDIRSPGLGDTAMYLCATSRFAETGELFFGEGSRLTVL.

The chain uses TRBV28 and TRBJ1-1, with D unclear. CDR1 and CDR2 from the germline V gene are MDHEN and SYDVKM. V lost 1 base and J 3 bases, leaving 15 bases between the germline ends. This CDR3 region has 16 residues. The CDR3 DNA sequence: TGTGCCAGCAGTTTATCGGAGCGGTTTTTGGACACTGAAGCTTTCTTT. Translating it yields CASSLSERFLDTEAFF. The variable domain in full, completed from reference TRBV28 and TRBJ1-1, reads DVKVTQSSRYLVKRTGEKVFLECVQDMDHENMFWYRQDPGLGLRLIYFSYDVKMKEKGDIPEGYSVSREKKERFSLILESASTNQTSMYLCASSLSERFLDTEAFFGQGTRLTVV.

Comment on this clone: Other DNA sequences in this sample translate to the same CDR3. The gene calls are TRBV12-3 or TRBV12-4 and TRBJ2-7; 8 nucleotides agree with TRBD1. With 4 bases clipped from V and 4 bases from J, the junction kept 3 bases outside the gene matches. The CDR3 has 13 amino acids. Here the CDR3 reads CASSWQGAYEQYF. The DNA for the CDR3 is TGTGCCAGCAGTTGGCAGGGGGCTTACGAGCAGTACTTC.

V gene TRBV7-6 combines with J gene TRBJ1-5; D not certain. CDR3 length: 14 amino acids. V dropped 1 base and J dropped 6 bases, with 10 bases sitting between them. CDR1 is SGHVS and CDR2 is FNYEAQ in the germline V gene. CDR3 in amino acids: CASSLGGVGQPQHF. In nucleotides, the CDR3 is TGTGCCAGCAGCTTAGGAGGCGTGGGTCAGCCCCAGCATTTT.

V gene TRBV7-2 combines with J gene TRBJ1-2; 10 nucleotides agree with TRBD1. The CDR3 is made up of 16 amino acids. Germline CDR1 and CDR2: SGHTA and FQGNSA. V gave up 4 bases and J gave up 4 bases; unmatched junction bases: 9. The CDR3 here is CASSSRPGQGIYGYTF. CDR3 bases: TGTGCCAGCAGCTCCCGTCCGGGACAGGGGATCTATGGCTACACCTTC.

The rearrangement joins TRBV4-1 to TRBJ2-1, with 7 bases fitting TRBD2. V lost 4 bases to trimming and J lost 3 bases; unmatched junction nucleotides: 24. Germline lookup yields CDR1 MGHRA and CDR2 YSYEKL. The CDR3 consists of 21 residues. The CDR3 is CASSLSRYRTVREGFYNEQFF. The CDR3 nucleotides read TGCGCCAGCAGCCTCAGCAGGTACAGGACGGTGAGGGAGGGATTCTACAATGAGCAGTTCTTC.

The gene calls are TRBV25-1 and TRBJ1-1; maybe TRBD1 (6 bases). CDR3 size: 15 residues. Germline V gene sequence: CDR1 MGHDK, CDR2 SYGVNS. Deletions cut 0 bases from V and 5 bases from J, with 13 bases between. The CDR3 nucleotides are TGTGCCAGCAGTGAATACGGGGGGAGGGGGACTGAAGCTTTCTTT. This gives the protein CASSEYGGRGTEAFF.

The genes are TRBV24-1 and TRBJ2-1; D is possibly TRBD1 (6 bases). The V end was cut by 1 base, the J end by 8 bases, with 11 bases between. The CDR3 runs 14 residues. Germline CDR1 and CDR2: KGHDR and SFDVKD. For the CDR3, the DNA is TGTGCCACCAGTGATTTTCTCAGGGGCTATGAGCAGTTCTTC. It specifies CATSDFLRGYEQFF.

The chain uses TRBV30 and TRBJ1-1; no firm D call. Germline CDR1 reads GTSNPN; CDR2 reads SVGIG (reference sequence). V was trimmed by 3 bases and J by 3 bases, leaving 5 bases between them. The CDR3 has 11 amino acids. The CDR3 bases are TGTGCCTGGAGGAGGGACACTGAAGCTTTCTTT. Protein: CAWRRDTEAFF.

J is TRBJ2-2 and V is TRBV5-1; perhaps TRBD1 as D (6 bases). CDR1 is SGHRS, CDR2 YFSETQ, per germline. Trimming shortened V by 9 bases and J by 3 bases, and 12 bases separated the two germline ends. This CDR3 is built from 13 residues. CDR3 residues: CAITGPDTGELFF. The CDR3 DNA reads TGCGCCATTACAGGGCCGGACACCGGGGAGCTGTTTTTT.

This chain joins TRBV18 and TRBJ2-1, with 15 bases aligning to TRBD2. Germline-derived CDR1 and CDR2 are KGHSH and LQKENI. The CDR3 is made up of 20 amino acids. V shed 0 bases, J shed 0 bases, and the junction held 6 bases outside the gene matches. CDR3 DNA sequence: TGTGCCAGCTCACCACCCACGGGACTAGCGGGGGGCGCCTCCTACAATGAGCAGTTCTTC. Amino acid sequence: CASSPPTGLAGGASYNEQFF.

This CDR3 reads CASSSPRVSGNTIYF. CDR3 in DNA: TGTGCCAGTAGTTCTCCCCGGGTTTCTGGAAACACCATATATTTT. This chain joins TRBV19 and TRBJ1-3; D not certain. Trimming cost V 5 bases and J 1 base, with 12 bases left between them. The CDR3 is 15 residues long. CDR1 is LNHDA, CDR2 SQIVND, per germline (reference sequence).

The chain couples TRBV29-1 to TRBJ1-1; no clear D gene. The CDR3 totals 12 residues. Germline lookup yields CDR1 SQVTM and CDR2 ANQGSEA. Trimming left V 5 bases short and J 5 bases short, with 12 bases between. The CDR3 protein is CSVLGLGTEAFF. CDR3 DNA sequence: TGCAGCGTTTTAGGACTTGGAACTGAAGCTTTCTTT.

The J gene is TRBJ2-7, the V gene TRBV6-2 or TRBV6-3, with 7 bases fitting TRBD1. The CDR3 extends over 17 amino acids. With 0 bases clipped from V and 3 bases from J, the junction kept 11 bases outside the gene matches. Germline lookup yields CDR1 MNHEY and CDR2 SVGEGT. The CDR3 sequence is CASSYSISQGLRYEQYF. The CDR3 nucleotides are TGTGCCAGCAGTTACTCGATTTCACAGGGGCTCCGCTACGAGCAGTACTTC.

This chain connects TRBV9 to TRBJ2-6; 7 nucleotides line up with TRBD1. The V gene's germline CDR1 is SGDLS and CDR2 YYNGEE. The CDR3 loop spans 17 amino acids. With V trimmed by 3 bases and J by 0 bases, 6 bases remained unmatched. The CDR3 loop reads CASSGPGTDSGANVLTF. The CDR3 DNA reads TGTGCCAGCAGCGGACCAGGGACAGACTCTGGGGCCAACGTCCTGACTTTC.

The chain is built from TRBV29-1 and TRBJ1-1, with 8 bases that match TRBD1. This CDR3 is 14 amino acids long. Germline CDR1 reads SQVTM; CDR2 reads ANQGSEA. V gave up 5 bases and J gave up 6 bases; unmatched junction bases: 11. The CDR3 DNA is TGCAGCGTTCCACCAGCCGACAGGGGCGCTGAAGCTTTCTTT. It specifies CSVPPADRGAEAFF.

The gene calls are TRBV7-9 and TRBJ2-7, with TRBD1 matching over 10 bases. The CDR3 contains 17 residues. Germline lookup yields CDR1 SEHNR and CDR2 FQNEAQ (reference sequence). V was clipped by 1 base and J by 2 bases; unmatched bases: 8. DNA of the CDR3: TGTGCCAGCAGCTTAGAATTATCCGGGACAGGGGCCTACGAGCAGTACTTC. It translates to CASSLELSGTGAYEQYF.

Notes on this clone: The same CDR3 arises from other DNA sequences in this sample as well. The CDR3 coding sequence is TGCGCCAGCAGCCCAGGGGGGTACGAGCAGTACTTC. Translating it yields CASSPGGYEQYF. This chain uses TRBV5-1 with TRBJ2-7; tentatively, D is TRBD1 (7 bases). This CDR3 spans 12 amino acids. Trimming shortened V by 4 bases and J by 4 bases, and 9 bases separated the two germline ends. From germline, CDR1 is SGHRS and CDR2 YFSETQ.

With regard to this clone: The same CDR3 also results from other DNA sequences found in this sample. The V call is TRBV29-1, the J call TRBJ1-2; TRBD1 agrees at 8 bases. The CDR3 contains 12 residues. Germline CDR1 and CDR2: SQVTM and ANQGSEA. The J segment lost 4 bases and the V segment lost 5 bases, leaving 3 bases of the junction unmatched. The CDR3 region is CSVRQGSYGYTF. CDR3 bases: TGCAGCGTTCGACAGGGGTCCTATGGCTACACCTTC.

The chain has TRBV18 and TRBJ2-5, with D tentatively TRBD1 (6 bases). Germline CDR1 and CDR2: KGHSH and LQKENI. Trimming pared 6 bases from V and 5 bases from J, leaving 13 bases between. This CDR3 comprises 13 residues. This CDR3 is CASSSQGWETQYF. Here the CDR3 DNA reads TGTGCCAGCTCTTCACAGGGTTGGGAGACCCAGTACTTC.

The chain uses TRBV28 and TRBJ1-1, with TRBD1 matching 9 bases. Germline values: CDR1 MDHEN, CDR2 SYDVKM. The CDR3 runs to 15 residues. V trimming: 2 bases; J trimming: 0 bases; junction bases outside the gene matches: 1. The CDR3: CASSLGDRVNTEAFF. The CDR3 coding sequence is TGTGCCAGCAGTTTAGGGGACAGGGTGAACACTGAAGCTTTCTTT.

The rearrangement joins TRBV29-1 to TRBJ2-3, with D maybe TRBD1 (6 bases). The CDR3 loop spans 13 amino acids. Germline CDR1 SQVTM, CDR2 ANQGSEA. V was shortened by 7 bases and J by 2 bases, with 13 bases between the two germline ends. The CDR3 sequence is CSGRHRVTDTQYF. The CDR3 DNA reads TGCAGCGGGCGTCACAGGGTCACAGATACGCAGTATTTT.